This is a list of T cell receptor beta chains from one sample in a study of T cells after yellow fever vaccination. TCRdb redid the calling of the 5' RACE reads with MiXCR, one entry per CDR3 protein. The sample lists 350,000 to 550,000 distinct CDR3 sequences, 18% occurring once. Material: PBMCs, obtained before the yellow fever booster vaccination. All receptors derive from a man between 18 and 29 years old who received the YFV17D yellow fever vaccine. Each CDR3 is given with its conserved first and last residue. D genes are given only for firm matches. The size of a clone is reported for some rows only, either as once, few or many, or as a class for expanded clones.

>TRBV6-5|many|TRBJ1-5|TRBD1
TGTGCCAGCAGTCAGGGGACAGGGGTTCAGCCCCAGCATTTT
CASSQGTGVQPQHF
>TRBV20-1|.|TRBJ2-3|.
TGCAGTGCTGGAGCCCTACAGTACGGCACAGATACGCAGTATTTT
CSAGALQYGTDTQYF
>TRBV20-1|few|TRBJ2-7|.
TGCAGTGCTCTAGACCTAAGCTCCTACGAGCAGTACTTC
CSALDLSSYEQYF
>TRBV10-3|.|TRBJ1-3|TRBD1
TGTGCCATCAGTGAAGGGACAGGTTACAGAAACACCATATATTTT
CAISEGTGYRNTIYF
>TRBV9|few|TRBJ1-2|.
TGTGCCAGCAGCGCGGACAGTCGTAGCGGCTACACCTTC
CASSADSRSGYTF
>TRBV12-3/TRBV12-4|few|TRBJ2-7|TRBD2
TGTGCCAGCAGCCCCCATCCAGCGGGGACCTACGAGCAGTACTTC
CASSPHPAGTYEQYF
>TRBV5-1|.|TRBJ2-7|.
TGCGCCAGCAGCTTGGCCTGGGGATTTGACAGATTCTACGAGCAGTACTTC
CASSLAWGFDRFYEQYF
>TRBV5-5|many|TRBJ2-1|TRBD2
TGTGCCAGCAGCTTGGCCGTTAGCGGGGCCGGAGAGCAGTTCTTC
CASSLAVSGAGEQFF
>TRBV6-6|few|TRBJ2-7|.
TGTGCCAGCAGTTACTCTCGGCGGTCGAGTTACGAGCAGTACTTC
CASSYSRRSSYEQYF
>TRBV3-1|.|TRBJ2-1|.
TGTGCCAGCAGCCCCCTTACGCCCGGGGACAATGAGCAGTTCTTC
CASSPLTPGDNEQFF
>TRBV27|.|TRBJ1-1|.
TGTGCCAGTCGTAGATTCACTGAAGCTTTCTTT
CASRRFTEAFF
>TRBV7-9|few|TRBJ1-2|TRBD1
TGTGCCAGCAGCTCCTCAGGGGGGTATGGCTACACCTTC
CASSSSGGYGYTF
>TRBV5-5|many|TRBJ1-6|.
TGTGCCAGCAGCTTGTACACTTCACCCCTCCACTTT
CASSLYTSPLHF
>TRBV5-1|many|TRBJ2-7|TRBD2
TGCGCCAGCACCCCACGGCTAGCGGGGGCCTCCTACGAGCAGTACTTC
CASTPRLAGASYEQYF
>TRBV29-1|.|TRBJ2-2|.
TGCAGCGTTTGGGAAGGGGCGCGTGGCACCGGGGAGCTGTTTTTT
CSVWEGARGTGELFF
>TRBV6-5|few|TRBJ2-7|.
TGTGCCAGCAGTTTAGGACCGGGAGCGGAATACGAGCAGTACTTC
CASSLGPGAEYEQYF
>TRBV5-1|.|TRBJ2-1|.
TGCGCCAGCAGCTTGGGGCTAGTAGGAGGAGACAATGAGCAGTTCTTC
CASSLGLVGGDNEQFF
>TRBV27|.|TRBJ2-3|TRBD1
TGTGCCAGCAGTCCGAGGACAGGGGGCAGGACAGATACGCAGTATTTT
CASSPRTGGRTDTQYF
>TRBV2|few|TRBJ2-4|TRBD2
TGTGCCAGCAGTGAAAAGATGGCTAGCGGGGGCCTAGCCAAAAACATTCAGTACTTC
CASSEKMASGGLAKNIQYF
>TRBV7-9|.|TRBJ2-1|.
TGTGCCAGCAGCTTAGGACTGGCCCAGTTCTTC
CASSLGLAQFF
>TRBV12-3/TRBV12-4|.|TRBJ2-1|.
TGTGCCAGCAGTCGTCAGGTTACCTACAATGAGCAGTTCTTC
CASSRQVTYNEQFF
>TRBV3-1|.|TRBJ1-1|.
TGTGCCAGCAGCCAAGAGCGAGGTAGGCGGGCAGCTTTCTTT
CASSQERGRRAAFF
>TRBV12-3/TRBV12-4|few|TRBJ2-1|TRBD2
TGTGCCAGCGCCATGGGTAGCGGGGTCTCCTACAATGAGCAGTTCTTC
CASAMGSGVSYNEQFF
>TRBV6-6|few|TRBJ1-1|.
TGTGCCAGCAGTTACTTGGACAGAGGGGATGAAGCTTTCTTT
CASSYLDRGDEAFF
>TRBV5-1|many|TRBJ2-3|.
TGCGCCAGCAGCTTGGTTCCTGACTTCACCACAGATACGCAGTATTTT
CASSLVPDFTTDTQYF
>TRBV5-6|few|TRBJ2-5|.
TGTGCCAGCAGCTTGGGATCGGTGACCCAGTACTTC
CASSLGSVTQYF
>TRBV6-5|.|TRBJ1-1|.
TGTGCCAGCAGTTACTCGTTCGGCGGCATGAACACTGAAGCTTTCTTT
CASSYSFGGMNTEAFF
>TRBV6-4|few|TRBJ2-6|.
TGTGCCAGCAGTGACGTAACAGCCTTTGAGGTCAACGTCCTGACTTTC
CASSDVTAFEVNVLTF
>TRBV7-8|.|TRBJ1-1|TRBD1
TGTGCCAGCAGTTTACAGGGGTACCGTGAAGCTTTCTTT
CASSLQGYREAFF
>TRBV6-5|few|TRBJ1-6|TRBD1
TGTGCCAGCAGTTACACCCACAGGGGAGGTTCACCCCTCCACTTT
CASSYTHRGGSPLHF
>TRBV30|few|TRBJ2-3|.
TGTGCCTGGAGTGTAACGGCAGATACGCAGTATTTT
CAWSVTADTQYF
>TRBV6-4|many|TRBJ2-2|TRBD1
TGTGCCAGCAGCGAAACCCCCGGACAGGGATCCGGGGAGCTGTTTTTT
CASSETPGQGSGELFF
>TRBV7-9|.|TRBJ2-5|TRBD1
TGTGCCAGCAGCTCTGACAGGGGTTGGGGGACCCAGTACTTC
CASSSDRGWGTQYF
>TRBV7-2|.|TRBJ2-5|.
TGTGCCAGCAGCCTCCCAACCTTGGACTCCAGCATGAAGACCCAGTACTTC
CASSLPTLDSSMKTQYF
>TRBV6-2/TRBV6-3|few|TRBJ1-1|.
TGTGCCAGCAGTTACGTTCGGGTCACTGAAGCTTTCTTT
CASSYVRVTEAFF